This TCR beta chain emerged from a study of blood T cell repertoires in COVID-19. Study summary: From T cells, B-cell-depleted T cells, or PBMCs came the material, which was cDNA or gDNA.

Per the original data handling: Amplification of reference gene primers was used by the study to estimate nucleated cell counts. The method was immunoSEQ multiplex PCR; TCRdb's version includes in-frame clones alone and lacks a portion of them. Clonal size and the V and J genes are those of that table, whereas D and trimming came from the DNA. This table has tens of thousands of clones, roughly 80% appearing once. CDR1 MNHEY and CDR2 SMNVEV come from the germline V gene (reference sequence). The CDR3 sequence is 12 residues long. The ends lost 4 bases at V and 10 bases at J; junction bases unmatched: 5. Enrolled during active infection, Seattle patients were then followed longitudinally.

The receptor was isolated from a man between 65 and 85 years old with COVID-19, enrolled during active disease. This chain uses TRBV27 with TRBJ1-1; 8 positions match TRBD1. Sequenced sample: peripheral blood. The CDR3 here is CASSSLDRGAFF. CDR3 sequence (DNA): TGTGCCAGCAGTTCCCTTGACAGGGGAGCTTTCTTT.